This TCR beta chain was sequenced for a study of OX40 agonist ivuxolimab in advanced cancers. Study-wide context: The costimulatory receptor OX40 (CD134) was targeted by ivuxolimab, a fully human IgG2 agonistic monoclonal antibody. The paper reports the monotherapy dose-escalation portion (N of about 52 patients) of the phase I ivuxolimab trial. Intravenous ivuxolimab was administered to patients every 2 weeks at six dose levels: 0.01, 0.1, 0.3, 1.5, 3 and 10 mg/kg. Of the approximately 54 dose-escalation patients, hepatocellular carcinoma was present in 19, melanoma in around 15, renal cell carcinoma in 9 and head and neck cancer in 9. The dose-escalation cohort was over 70% male with a mean age of roughly 60 years, ranging from about 20 to 85. Three dose-escalation patients achieved partial responses, one with hepatocellular carcinoma and two with cutaneous melanoma. Prior anti-PD-1, anti-PD-L1 or anti-CTLA-4 therapy was permitted, and about two fifths of dose-escalation patients had received checkpoint inhibitors. The purpose of peripheral TCRbeta sequencing was to test whether ivuxolimab changed TCR sequence diversity and led to clonal T-cell expansion.

This clone occurred once. Its specific antigen is unknown. Per-base qualities were not stored, and no clone one base away is much larger. Patients with autoimmune disease history or receiving systemic immunosuppression were excluded from the trial. Peripheral blood for TCR sequencing was collected from all dose cohorts at baseline, on cycle 4 day 1, and on cycle 7 day 1. Samples were obtained from an open-label, multicenter, first-in-human phase I dose-escalation trial of ivuxolimab. Adults with locally advanced or metastatic melanoma, renal cell, hepatocellular, or head and neck squamous cell carcinoma were enrolled in the trial. Before TCR sequencing, CD4+ T cells and CD8+ T cells were sorted from peripheral blood as separate populations. Including cysteine and phenylalanine, the CDR3 has 16 amino acids. Only the CDR3 DNA is retained, 48 bases long and in frame from the first base. V has 0 bases trimmed and J has 7 bases trimmed; junction bases matching no gene number 8. As encoded in the germline V gene, CDR1 is LGHNA while CDR2 is YNFKEQ.

For sequencing of the TCRbeta CDR3 region, genomic DNA was extracted from the sorted cells. TCRbeta CDR3 regions were sequenced using the immunoSEQ Assay. Sourced from immuneACCESS, this table was stored by TCRdb with only in-frame sequences that have V and J called. A share of the clones is absent; for the studies checked, an unresolved V gene accounts for under half, and the remainder has no known explanation. The sample records 75,000 to 90,000 clones, roughly 92% of which are singletons. Roughly 0.65% of the sample goes to the ten largest clones. General conclusions and limits of the study: In the 0.1-3.0 mg/kg groups, partial responders had among the lowest normalized peripheral clonal expansion, particularly in CD8+ T cells. After ivuxolimab, expanded clones were on average more numerous among CD8+ T cells than among CD4+ T cells. The antigen specificity of the clonally expanded peripheral T cells was not determined. At doses of 0.1 to 3.0 mg/kg, clonal expansion of both CD4+ and CD8+ T cells in blood was seen between baseline and week 6. Low levels of normalized T-cell clonal expansion were also seen in some patients who did not respond.

The sequence was collected from an adult with an advanced solid tumor such as melanoma, head and neck, liver or kidney cancer. Specimen: CD4+ or CD8+ T cells sorted from blood, collected in a trial of the OX40 agonist ivuxolimab. The sequence joins TRBV4-2 to TRBJ2-2; 7 middle bases align to TRBD2. The bases read TGTGCCAGCAGCCAAGATATGGGCGGGGGTCGCGGGGAGCTGTTTTTT. Translation gives CASSQDMGGGRGELFF.